This T cell receptor beta chain was found in a study of T cell changes during pregnancy in multiple sclerosis. Produced via immunoSEQ multiplex PCR; TCRdb's table is partial and in-frame only. Of around 37,000 clones in the sample, 88% were seen once. The CDR3 length is 15 residues. Germline V CDR1 and CDR2: LNHNV, YYDKDF (reference sequence). V was cut by 5 bases and J by 4 bases, with 17 bases left in between. The source is a female donor with multiple sclerosis, enrolled in a pregnancy study. This specimen was CD8+ T cells from peripheral blood mononuclear cells, taken in the third trimester of pregnancy. This chain links TRBV15 with TRBJ1-2; D gene ambiguous. The CDR3 sequence: CATSPNAEGFYGYTF. DNA of the CDR3: TGTGCCACCAGCCCAAACGCAGAGGGCTTCTATGGCTACACCTTC.